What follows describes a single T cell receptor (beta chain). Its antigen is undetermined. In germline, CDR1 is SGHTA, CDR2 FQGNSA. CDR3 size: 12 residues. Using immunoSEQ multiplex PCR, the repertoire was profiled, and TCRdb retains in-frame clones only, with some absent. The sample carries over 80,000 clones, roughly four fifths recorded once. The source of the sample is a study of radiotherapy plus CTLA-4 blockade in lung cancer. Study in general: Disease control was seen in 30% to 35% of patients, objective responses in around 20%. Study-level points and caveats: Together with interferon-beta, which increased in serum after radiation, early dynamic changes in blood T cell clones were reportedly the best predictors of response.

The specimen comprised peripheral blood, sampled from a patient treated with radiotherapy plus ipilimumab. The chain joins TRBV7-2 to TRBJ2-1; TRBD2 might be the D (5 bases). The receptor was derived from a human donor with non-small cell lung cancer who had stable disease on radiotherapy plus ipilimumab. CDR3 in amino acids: CATRGRHNEQFF. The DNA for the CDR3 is TGTGCAACACGCGGGCGCCACAATGAGCAGTTCTTC.